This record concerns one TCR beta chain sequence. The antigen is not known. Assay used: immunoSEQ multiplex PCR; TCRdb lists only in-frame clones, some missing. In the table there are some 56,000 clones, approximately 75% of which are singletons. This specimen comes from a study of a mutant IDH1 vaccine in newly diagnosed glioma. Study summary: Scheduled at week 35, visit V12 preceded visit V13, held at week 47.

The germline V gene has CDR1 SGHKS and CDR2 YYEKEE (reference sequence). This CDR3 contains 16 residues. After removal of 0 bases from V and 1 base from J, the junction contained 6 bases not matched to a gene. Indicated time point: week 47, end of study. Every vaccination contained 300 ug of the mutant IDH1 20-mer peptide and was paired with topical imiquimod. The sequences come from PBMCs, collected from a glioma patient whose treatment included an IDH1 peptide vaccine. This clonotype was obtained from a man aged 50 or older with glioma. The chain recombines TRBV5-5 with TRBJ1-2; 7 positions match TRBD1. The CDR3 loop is CASSLAAGGGNYGYTF. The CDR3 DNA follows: TGTGCCAGCAGCTTGGCTGCAGGGGGAGGTAACTATGGCTACACCTTC.